What follows are 25 T cell receptor beta chains derived from one specimen sequenced in a study of T cells expressing NK-cell markers. From its re-call of the 5' RACE reads, TCRdb lists each CDR3 protein once, without DNA. This repertoire includes fewer than 400,000 distinct CDR3 sequences. Sequencing input: blood T cells: a sorted CD56 or NKG2C T cell subset, CD4+ or CD8+ T cells, or bulk PBMC T cells (not recorded which). The source of these receptors is a man between 18 and 69 years old in good health.

The V call is TRBV12-3 or TRBV12-4, the J call TRBJ2-1; TCRdb's D call of TRBD2 is untestable without DNA. This CDR3 contains 14 residues. CDR3 amino acids: CASSPLPFYNEQFF.

The V gene is TRBV3-1, the J gene TRBJ2-1; TCRdb selects TRBD2, and the lack of DNA leaves this call unchecked. Germline CDR1 is LGHDT and CDR2 is YNNKEL (reference sequence). The CDR3 contains 16 residues. The CDR3 spells CASSQGLAGDPGEQFF.

V gene TRBV6-1 combines with J gene TRBJ1-6; the TRBD1 assignment by TCRdb is unverifiable without DNA. The CDR3 loop spans 15 amino acids. Germline V gene data show CDR1 as MNHNS and CDR2 as SASEGT. The CDR3 region is CASRLDRGSGSPLHF.

J is TRBJ1-4 and V is TRBV15; TCRdb lists TRBD1, though no DNA is available to test this call. CDR1 and CDR2 (germline): LNHNV, YYDKDF (reference sequence). The CDR3 covers 15 residues. The CDR3 protein is CATRGFTGIAEKLFF.

The V and J genes are TRBV7-2 and TRBJ2-1; absent DNA, TCRdb's TRBD2 call cannot be checked. The CDR3 length is 16 residues. Germline loops: CDR1 SGHTA, CDR2 FQGNSA. This chain's CDR3 is CASRATSGGAGGEQFF.

This rearrangement joins TRBV27 to TRBJ2-1; TCRdb gives TRBD2 as the D gene, but with no DNA this cannot be confirmed. Germline CDR1 reads MNHEY; CDR2 reads SMNVEV (reference sequence). This CDR3 has 13 amino acids. The CDR3 reads CASSPHRRHEQFF.

The chain is built from TRBV3-1 and TRBJ1-2; TCRdb names TRBD1, which stays unverified in the absence of DNA. The CDR3 is made up of 16 amino acids. Germline assignment: CDR1 LGHDT and CDR2 YNNKEL (reference sequence). CDR3 sequence: CASSRYTGTGGYGYTF.

Here the CDR3 reads CASSDRPNQPQHF. The chain is built from TRBV28 and TRBJ1-5. Germline V lookup: CDR1 MDHEN, CDR2 SYDVKM. This CDR3 has 13 amino acids. The full variable domain, with the rest looked up from reference TRBV28 and TRBJ1-5, is DVKVTQSSRYLVKRTGEKVFLECVQDMDHENMFWYRQDPGLGLRLIYFSYDVKMKEKGDIPEGYSVSREKKERFSLILESASTNQTSMYLCASSDRPNQPQHFGDGTRLSIL.

This chain connects TRBV5-6 to TRBJ2-7; TCRdb outputs TRBD2, but without DNA this stays unchecked. This CDR3 is 14 amino acids long. CDR1 and CDR2 from the germline V gene are SGHDT and YYEEEE. The chain's CDR3 is CASSPPGLAVEQYF.

The chain joins TRBV7-3 to TRBJ2-3; without DNA, the TCRdb call of TRBD1 cannot be checked. Looked up from germline, CDR1 is SGHTA and CDR2 is FQGTGA. This CDR3 contains 15 residues. CDR3 residues: CASRLPGLATDTQYF.

The chain employs TRBV7-3 and TRBJ2-3; the D call from TCRdb, TRBD2, cannot be confirmed without DNA. The length of the CDR3 is 20 residues. The germline CDR1 and CDR2 sequences are SGHTA and FQGTGA. The CDR3 here is CASSPAFGSSGGSITDTQYF. The whole variable domain, filled in from reference TRBV7-3 and TRBJ2-3, reads GAGVSQTPSNKVTEKGKYVELRCDPISGHTALYWYRQSLGQGPEFLIYFQGTGAADDSGLPNDRFFAVRPEGSVSTLKIQRTERGDSAVYLCASSPAFGSSGGSITDTQYFGPGTRLTVL.

This sequence joins TRBV18 and TRBJ2-7; no DNA is available, so the TRBD1 call from TCRdb remains unchecked. CDR1 is KGHSH, CDR2 LQKENI, per germline. CDR3 length: 15 amino acids. CDR3 residues: CASSPSDRESYEQYF.

The gene calls are TRBV12-3 or TRBV12-4 and TRBJ1-5; TCRdb proposes TRBD1, but this gene call is untestable without DNA. The CDR3 has 14 residues. This CDR3 reads CASSFLGLLQPQHF.

The gene calls are TRBV6-5 and TRBJ1-5; TCRdb returns TRBD1, unconfirmable since there is no DNA. In germline, CDR1 is MNHEY, CDR2 SVGAGI. CDR3 length equals 16 residues. CDR3: CASKLGGAGGNQPQHF.

The chain recombines TRBV27 with TRBJ2-1; TCRdb lists TRBD1, though no DNA is available to test this call. From germline, CDR1 is MNHEY and CDR2 SMNVEV (reference sequence). The length of the CDR3 is 14 residues. The CDR3 is CASREPTGRNEQFF.

The chain combines TRBV27 with TRBJ1-5. The CDR3 covers 13 residues. The V gene's germline CDR1 is MNHEY and CDR2 SMNVEV (reference sequence). CDR3 sequence: CASSFTVNQPQHF.

This rearrangement joins TRBV15 to TRBJ2-3; TCRdb's D gene call, TRBD2, goes unchecked for lack of DNA. The CDR3 extends over 15 amino acids. CDR1 is LNHNV, CDR2 YYDKDF, per germline (reference sequence). The CDR3 sequence is CATSREGRSTDTQYF.

The chain combines TRBV6-2 or TRBV6-3 with TRBJ1-1; TCRdb outputs TRBD1, but without DNA this stays unchecked. The CDR3 spans 15 residues. The germline V gene encodes CDR1 MNHEY and CDR2 SVGEGT. CDR3 protein: CASSPQGFGDTEAFF.

The chain couples TRBV6-1 to TRBJ2-3; checking the TCRdb D call of TRBD1 is not possible without DNA. The CDR3 spans 15 residues. Germline V gene sequence: CDR1 MNHNS, CDR2 SASEGT. The CDR3 protein is CASRWITGRTDTQYF.

The chain is built from TRBV7-2 and TRBJ2-7; TCRdb calls TRBD1, which cannot be checked without DNA. The length of the CDR3 is 17 residues. Germline CDR1 and CDR2: SGHTA and FQGNSA. CDR3 loop: CASSLALTGKATYEQYF.

This chain links TRBV3-1 with TRBJ2-7; TCRdb's D gene call, TRBD1, goes unchecked for lack of DNA. CDR3 length: 14 residues. Per the germline V gene, CDR1 is LGHDT and CDR2 is YNNKEL (reference sequence). The CDR3 loop reads CASRKGQELGEQYF.

The gene calls are TRBV6-1 and TRBJ1-1. The CDR3 is 15 residues long. CDR1 is MNHNS, CDR2 SASEGT, per germline. CDR3 amino acids: CASSESKGRGTEAFF.

The chain is built from TRBV11-2 and TRBJ2-3; TCRdb's assignment of TRBD1 cannot be checked, as there is no DNA. Germline CDR1 is SGHAT and CDR2 is FQNNGV. This CDR3 is 16 amino acids long. CDR3 amino acids: CASSLSRDTYTDTQYF.

The chain joins TRBV6-5 to TRBJ2-1; the D gene TCRdb calls, TRBD2, cannot be checked with no DNA. The length of the CDR3 is 18 residues. The germline V gene encodes CDR1 MNHEY and CDR2 SVGAGI. CDR3 sequence: CASSYFLAGGRAYNEQFF.

The CDR3 protein is CSARWQGPGNTIYF. The gene calls are TRBV20-1 and TRBJ1-3; as DNA is missing, the TRBD1 call by TCRdb cannot be tested. The CDR3 has 14 residues. CDR1 and CDR2 from the germline V gene are DFQATT and SNEGSKA (reference sequence).